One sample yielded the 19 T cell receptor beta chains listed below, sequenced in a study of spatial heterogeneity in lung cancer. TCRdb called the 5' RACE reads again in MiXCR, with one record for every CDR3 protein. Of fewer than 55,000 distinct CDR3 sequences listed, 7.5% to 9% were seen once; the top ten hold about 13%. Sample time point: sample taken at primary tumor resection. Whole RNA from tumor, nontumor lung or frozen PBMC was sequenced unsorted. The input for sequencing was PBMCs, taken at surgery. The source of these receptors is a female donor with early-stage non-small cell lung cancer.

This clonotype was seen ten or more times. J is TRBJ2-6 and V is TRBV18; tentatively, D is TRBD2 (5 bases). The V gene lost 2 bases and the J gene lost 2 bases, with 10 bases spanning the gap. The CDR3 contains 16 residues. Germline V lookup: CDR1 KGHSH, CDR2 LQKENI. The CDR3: CASSPTFGTGANVLTF. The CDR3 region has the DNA TGTGCCAGCTCACCAACTTTCGGGACTGGGGCCAACGTCCTGACTTTC.

CDR3 sequence reads: CASSYSIGWSNTEAFF. In DNA form, the CDR3 reads TGTGCCAGCAGTTATTCAATCGGGTGGTCAAACACTGAAGCTTTCTTT. The chain links TRBV6-2 or TRBV6-3 to TRBJ1-1; D is unresolved. Trimming removed 3 bases from V and 2 bases from J, with 16 bases in between. The CDR3 runs 16 residues. Germline CDR1 and CDR2: MNHEY and SVGEGT.

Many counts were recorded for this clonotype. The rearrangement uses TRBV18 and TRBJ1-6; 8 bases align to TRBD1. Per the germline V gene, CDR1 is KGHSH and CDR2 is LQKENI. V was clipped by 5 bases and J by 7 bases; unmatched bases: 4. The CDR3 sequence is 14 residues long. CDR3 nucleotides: TGTGCCAGCTCAGGGGGACAGGAGAATTCACCCCTCCACTTT. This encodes CASSGGQENSPLHF.

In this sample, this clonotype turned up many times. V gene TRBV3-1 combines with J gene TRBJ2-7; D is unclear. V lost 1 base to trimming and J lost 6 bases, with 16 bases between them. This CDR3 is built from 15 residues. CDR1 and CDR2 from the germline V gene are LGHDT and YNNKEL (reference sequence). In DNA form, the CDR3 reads TGTGCCAGCAGCCAAGTTATTGCCCGACCCTCCGAGCAGTACTTC. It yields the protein CASSQVIARPSEQYF.

The CDR3 coding sequence is TGCGCCAGCAGGCCGGGACAAAGAACCGGGGAGCTGTTTTTT. It is translated as CASRPGQRTGELFF. This chain links TRBV10-1 with TRBJ2-2; the D gene is possibly TRBD1 (6 bases). This CDR3 has 14 residues. Trimming left V 6 bases short and J 5 bases short, with 13 bases between. Per germline, CDR1 WNHNN and CDR2 SYGVQD (reference sequence).

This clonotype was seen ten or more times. CDR3 nucleotide sequence: TGCGCCAGCAGCCTCGGACAGGGAAGATACAATGAGCAGTTCTTC. As protein: CASSLGQGRYNEQFF. V usage is TRBV5-1 and J usage is TRBJ2-1, with 8 bases matching TRBD1. CDR3 length: 15 amino acids. Per the germline V gene, CDR1 is SGHRS and CDR2 is YFSETQ. V lost 4 bases to trimming and J lost 4 bases; unmatched junction nucleotides: 7.

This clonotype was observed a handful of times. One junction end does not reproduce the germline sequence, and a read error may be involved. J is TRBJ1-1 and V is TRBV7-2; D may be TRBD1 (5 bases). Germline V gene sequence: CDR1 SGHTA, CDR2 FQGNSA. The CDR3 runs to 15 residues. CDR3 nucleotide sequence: TGTGCCAGCAGCTCCCCCGGGACCCTGAAGACTGAAGCTTTCTTT. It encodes CASSSPGTLKTEAFF.

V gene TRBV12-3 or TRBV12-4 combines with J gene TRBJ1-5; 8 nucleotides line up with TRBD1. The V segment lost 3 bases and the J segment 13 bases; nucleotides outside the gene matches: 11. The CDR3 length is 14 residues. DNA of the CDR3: TGTGCCAGCAGTTTTAGCGGGCGGGACAGGAATCAGCATTTT. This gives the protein CASSFSGRDRNQHF.

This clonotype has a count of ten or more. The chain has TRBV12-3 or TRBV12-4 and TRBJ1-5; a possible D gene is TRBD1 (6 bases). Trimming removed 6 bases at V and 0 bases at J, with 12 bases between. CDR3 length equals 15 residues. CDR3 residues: CASSYQGSSNQPQHF. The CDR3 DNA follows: TGTGCCAGCAGCTATCAGGGGAGTAGCAATCAGCCCCAGCATTTT.

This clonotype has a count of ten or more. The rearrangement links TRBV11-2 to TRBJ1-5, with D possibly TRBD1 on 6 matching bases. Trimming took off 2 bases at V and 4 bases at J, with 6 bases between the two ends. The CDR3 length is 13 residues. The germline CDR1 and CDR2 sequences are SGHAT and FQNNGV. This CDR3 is CASSLTGNQPQHF. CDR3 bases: TGTGCCAGCAGCTTAACAGGGAATCAGCCCCAGCATTTT.

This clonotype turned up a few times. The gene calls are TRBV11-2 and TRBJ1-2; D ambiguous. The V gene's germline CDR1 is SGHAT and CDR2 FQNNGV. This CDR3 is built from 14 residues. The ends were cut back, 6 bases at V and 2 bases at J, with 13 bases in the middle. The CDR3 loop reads CASSPDTWNYGYTF. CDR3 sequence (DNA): TGTGCCAGCAGTCCAGACACGTGGAACTATGGCTACACCTTC.

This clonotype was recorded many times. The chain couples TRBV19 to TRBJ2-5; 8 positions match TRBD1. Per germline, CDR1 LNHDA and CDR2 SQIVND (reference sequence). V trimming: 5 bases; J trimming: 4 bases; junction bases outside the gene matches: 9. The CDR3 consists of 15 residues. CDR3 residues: CASSGGQAYGETQYF. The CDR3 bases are TGTGCCAGTAGTGGGGGACAGGCGTACGGAGAGACCCAGTACTTC.

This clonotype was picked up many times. The CDR3 region has the DNA TGCAGTGCTAGCCCCTCTCGGACAGGGGAACAGCCCCAGCATTTT. Translation gives CSASPSRTGEQPQHF. The rearrangement uses TRBV20-1 and TRBJ1-5; 9 nucleotides match TRBD1. This CDR3 is built from 15 residues. V shed 3 bases and J 7 bases; nucleotides not matched to a gene: 10. Looked up from germline, CDR1 is DFQATT and CDR2 is SNEGSKA (reference sequence).

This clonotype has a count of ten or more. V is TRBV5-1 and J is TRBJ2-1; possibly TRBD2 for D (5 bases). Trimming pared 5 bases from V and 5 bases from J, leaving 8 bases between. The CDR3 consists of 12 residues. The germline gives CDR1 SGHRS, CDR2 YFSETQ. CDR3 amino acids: CASRSGHNEQFF. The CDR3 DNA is TGCGCCAGCAGAAGCGGTCACAATGAGCAGTTCTTC.

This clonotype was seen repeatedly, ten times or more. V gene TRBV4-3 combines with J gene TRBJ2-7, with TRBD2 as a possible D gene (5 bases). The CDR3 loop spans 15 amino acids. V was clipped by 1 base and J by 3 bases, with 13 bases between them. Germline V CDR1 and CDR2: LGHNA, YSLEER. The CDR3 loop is CASSQARGNLYEQYF. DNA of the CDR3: TGCGCCAGCAGCCAAGCACGAGGGAATCTCTACGAGCAGTACTTC.

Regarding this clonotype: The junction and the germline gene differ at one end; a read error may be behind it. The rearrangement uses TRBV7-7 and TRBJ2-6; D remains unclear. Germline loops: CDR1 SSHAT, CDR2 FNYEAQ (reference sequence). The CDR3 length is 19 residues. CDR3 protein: CASTTTGPGQSSGANVLTF. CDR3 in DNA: TGTGCTAGCACCACAACTGGTCCAGGTCAGAGCTCTGGGGCCAACGTCCTGACTTTC.

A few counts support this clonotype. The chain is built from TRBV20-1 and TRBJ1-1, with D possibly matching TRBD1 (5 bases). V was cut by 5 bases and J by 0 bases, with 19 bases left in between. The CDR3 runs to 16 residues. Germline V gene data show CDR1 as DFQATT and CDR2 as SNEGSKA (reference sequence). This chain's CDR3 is CSAPGVTGNMNTEAFF. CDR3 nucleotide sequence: TGCAGTGCTCCCGGCGTAACAGGAAACATGAACACTGAAGCTTTCTTT.

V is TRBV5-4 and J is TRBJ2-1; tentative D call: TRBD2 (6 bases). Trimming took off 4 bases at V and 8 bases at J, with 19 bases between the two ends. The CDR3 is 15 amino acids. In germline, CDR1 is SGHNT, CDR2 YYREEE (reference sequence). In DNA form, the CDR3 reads TGTGCCAGCAGCGGAGGGACCAATATCATGGATGAGCAGTTCTTC. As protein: CASSGGTNIMDEQFF.

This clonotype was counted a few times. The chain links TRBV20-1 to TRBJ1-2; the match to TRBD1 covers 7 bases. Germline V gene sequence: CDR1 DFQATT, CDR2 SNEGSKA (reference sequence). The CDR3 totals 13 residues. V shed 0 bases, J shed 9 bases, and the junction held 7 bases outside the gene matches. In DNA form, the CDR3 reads TGCAGTGCTAGAGAGGGGACAGCGGTTAGCTACACCTTC. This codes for CSAREGTAVSYTF.